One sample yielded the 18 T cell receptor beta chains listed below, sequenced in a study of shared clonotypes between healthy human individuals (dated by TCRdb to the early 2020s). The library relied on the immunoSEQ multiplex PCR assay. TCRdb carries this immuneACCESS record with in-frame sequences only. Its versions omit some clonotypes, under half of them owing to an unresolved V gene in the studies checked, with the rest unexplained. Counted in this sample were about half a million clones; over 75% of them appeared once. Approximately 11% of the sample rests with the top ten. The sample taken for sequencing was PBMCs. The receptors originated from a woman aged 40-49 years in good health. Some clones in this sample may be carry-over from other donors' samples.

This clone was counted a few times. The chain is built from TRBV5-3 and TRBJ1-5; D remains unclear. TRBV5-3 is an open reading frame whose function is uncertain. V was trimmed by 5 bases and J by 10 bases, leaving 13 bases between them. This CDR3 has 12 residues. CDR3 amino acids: CARREIGLPQHF. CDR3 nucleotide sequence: TGTGCCAGAAGAGAAATAGGGTTACCCCAGCATTTT.

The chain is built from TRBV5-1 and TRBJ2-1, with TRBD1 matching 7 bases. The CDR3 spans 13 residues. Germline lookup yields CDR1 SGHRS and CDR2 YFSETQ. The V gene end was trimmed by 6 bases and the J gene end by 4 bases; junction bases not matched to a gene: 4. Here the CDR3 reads CASIRQGYNEQFF. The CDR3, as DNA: TGCGCCAGCATCAGACAGGGATACAATGAGCAGTTCTTC.

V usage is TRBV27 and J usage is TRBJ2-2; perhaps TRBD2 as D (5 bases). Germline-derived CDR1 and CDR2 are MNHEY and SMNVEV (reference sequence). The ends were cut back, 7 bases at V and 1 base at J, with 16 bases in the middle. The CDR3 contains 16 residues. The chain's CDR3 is CASTSLSGLNTGELFF. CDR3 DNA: TGTGCCAGCACTTCCCTAAGCGGACTGAACACCGGGGAGCTGTTTTTT.

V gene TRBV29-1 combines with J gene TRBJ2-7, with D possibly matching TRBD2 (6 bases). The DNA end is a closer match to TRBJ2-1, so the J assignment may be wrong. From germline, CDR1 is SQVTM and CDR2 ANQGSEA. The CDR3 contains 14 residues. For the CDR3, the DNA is TGCAGCGTTAGCCTGGGGGGCTCCTACAATGAGCAGTTCTTC. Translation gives CSVSLGGSYNEQFF.

The CDR3 DNA is TGTGCCAGTAGTATGGTCGGCCCAATGAACACTGAAGCTTTCTTT. Its protein is CASSMVGPMNTEAFF. This chain connects TRBV19 to TRBJ1-1; D remains ambiguous. V gave up 3 bases and J gave up 0 bases, with 11 bases separating them. The germline CDR1 and CDR2 sequences are LNHDA and SQIVND (reference sequence). This CDR3 region has 15 residues. Drawing the rest from reference TRBV19 and TRBJ1-1, the complete variable domain is DGGITQSPKYLFRKEGQNVTLSCEQNLNHDAMYWYRQDPGQGLRLIYYSQIVNDFQKGDIAEGYSVSREKKESFPLTVTSAQKNPTAFYLCASSMVGPMNTEAFFGQGTRLTVV.

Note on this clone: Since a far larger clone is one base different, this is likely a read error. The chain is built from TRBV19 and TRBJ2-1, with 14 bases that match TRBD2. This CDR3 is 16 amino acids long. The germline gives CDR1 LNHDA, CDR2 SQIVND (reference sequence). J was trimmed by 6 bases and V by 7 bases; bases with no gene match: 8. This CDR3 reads CASTTQGLAGANEQFF. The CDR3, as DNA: TGTGCCAGTACCACGCAGGGACTAGCGGGGGCCAATGAGCAGTTCTTC.

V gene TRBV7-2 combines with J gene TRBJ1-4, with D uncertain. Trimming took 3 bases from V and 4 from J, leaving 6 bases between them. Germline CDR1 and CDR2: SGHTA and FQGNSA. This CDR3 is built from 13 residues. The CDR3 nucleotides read TGTGCCAGCAGCTTTTCCCGTAATGAAAAACTGTTTTTT. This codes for CASSFSRNEKLFF.

As DNA, the CDR3 is TGTGCCAGCAGCTTACTCAATTCGGGCTACACCTTC. Translating gives CASSLLNSGYTF. The chain uses TRBV7-9 and TRBJ1-2; D unresolved. V lost 2 bases and J lost 8, with 9 bases in between. This CDR3 contains 12 residues. Germline V gene lookup returns CDR1 SEHNR and CDR2 FQNEAQ (reference sequence).

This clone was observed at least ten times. CDR3: CSVENYNEQFF. CDR3 nucleotides: TGCAGCGTTGAAAACTACAATGAGCAGTTCTTC. This chain links TRBV29-1 with TRBJ2-1; D unresolved. This CDR3 has 11 amino acids. The V gene's germline CDR1 is SQVTM and CDR2 ANQGSEA. V lost 2 bases to trimming and J lost 3 bases, with 2 bases between them.

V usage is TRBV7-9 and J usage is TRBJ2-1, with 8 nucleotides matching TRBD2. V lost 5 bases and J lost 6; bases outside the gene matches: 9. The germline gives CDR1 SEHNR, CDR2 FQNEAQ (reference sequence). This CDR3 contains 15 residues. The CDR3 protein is CASSPGAGVGNEQFF. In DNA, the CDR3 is TGTGCCAGCAGCCCTGGAGCGGGAGTGGGCAATGAGCAGTTCTTC.

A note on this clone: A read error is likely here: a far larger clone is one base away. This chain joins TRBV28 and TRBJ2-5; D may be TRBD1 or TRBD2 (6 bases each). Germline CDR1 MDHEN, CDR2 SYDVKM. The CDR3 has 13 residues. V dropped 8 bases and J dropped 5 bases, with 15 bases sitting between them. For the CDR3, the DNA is TGTGCCAGCGGATCTCGAGGGGGGGAGACCCAGTACTTC. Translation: CASGSRGGETQYF.

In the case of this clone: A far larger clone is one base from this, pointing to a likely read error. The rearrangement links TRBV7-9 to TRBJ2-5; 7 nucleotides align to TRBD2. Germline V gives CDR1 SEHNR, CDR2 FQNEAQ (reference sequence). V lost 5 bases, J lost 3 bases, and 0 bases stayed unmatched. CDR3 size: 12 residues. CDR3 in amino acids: CASSAGEETQYF. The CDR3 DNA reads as TGTGCCAGCAGCGCGGGAGAAGAGACCCAGTACTTC.

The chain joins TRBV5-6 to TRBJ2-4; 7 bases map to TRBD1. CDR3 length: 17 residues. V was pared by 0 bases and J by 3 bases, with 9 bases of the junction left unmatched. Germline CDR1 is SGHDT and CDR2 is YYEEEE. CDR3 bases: TGTGCCAGCAGCTTGGTGGGGCTAGGGGGCCGCAAAAACATTCAGTACTTC. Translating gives CASSLVGLGGRKNIQYF.

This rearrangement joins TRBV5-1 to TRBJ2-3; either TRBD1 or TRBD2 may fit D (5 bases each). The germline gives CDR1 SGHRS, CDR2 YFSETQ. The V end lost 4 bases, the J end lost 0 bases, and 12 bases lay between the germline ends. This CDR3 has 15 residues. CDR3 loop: CASSIFEGSTDTQYF. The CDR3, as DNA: TGCGCCAGCAGCATTTTTGAGGGGAGCACAGATACGCAGTATTTT.

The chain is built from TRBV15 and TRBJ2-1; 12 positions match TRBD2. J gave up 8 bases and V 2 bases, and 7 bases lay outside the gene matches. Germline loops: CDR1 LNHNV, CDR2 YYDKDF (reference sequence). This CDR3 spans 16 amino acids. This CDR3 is CATSRTGLAGRDEQFF. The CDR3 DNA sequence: TGTGCCACCAGCAGAACCGGACTAGCGGGGCGTGATGAGCAGTTCTTC.

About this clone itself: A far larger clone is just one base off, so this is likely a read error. The chain's CDR3 is CASLRLAGAGELFF. The DNA for the CDR3 is TGTGCCTCCCTCCGACTAGCGGGAGCCGGGGAGCTGTTTTTT. The chain links TRBV30 to TRBJ2-2, with TRBD2 matching over 12 bases. Per the germline V gene, CDR1 is GTSNPN and CDR2 is SVGIG (reference sequence). The J segment lost 6 bases and the V segment lost 7 bases, leaving 6 bases of the junction unmatched. The CDR3 covers 14 residues.

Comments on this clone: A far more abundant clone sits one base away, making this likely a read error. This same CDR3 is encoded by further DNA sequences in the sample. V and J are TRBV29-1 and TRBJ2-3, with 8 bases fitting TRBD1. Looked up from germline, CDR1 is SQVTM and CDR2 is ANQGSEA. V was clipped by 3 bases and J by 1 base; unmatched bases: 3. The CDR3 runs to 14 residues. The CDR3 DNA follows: TGCAGCGTTGACAGGGGGCTTGGCACAGATACGCAGTATTTT. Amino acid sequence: CSVDRGLGTDTQYF.

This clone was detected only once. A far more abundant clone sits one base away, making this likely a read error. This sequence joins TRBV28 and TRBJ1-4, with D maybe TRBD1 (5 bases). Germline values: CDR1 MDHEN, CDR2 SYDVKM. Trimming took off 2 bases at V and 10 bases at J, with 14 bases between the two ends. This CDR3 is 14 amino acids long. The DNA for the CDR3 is TGTGCCAGCAGTTTAGGACAAGTGAGGGGAAAACTGTTTTTT. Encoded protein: CASSLGQVRGKLFF.